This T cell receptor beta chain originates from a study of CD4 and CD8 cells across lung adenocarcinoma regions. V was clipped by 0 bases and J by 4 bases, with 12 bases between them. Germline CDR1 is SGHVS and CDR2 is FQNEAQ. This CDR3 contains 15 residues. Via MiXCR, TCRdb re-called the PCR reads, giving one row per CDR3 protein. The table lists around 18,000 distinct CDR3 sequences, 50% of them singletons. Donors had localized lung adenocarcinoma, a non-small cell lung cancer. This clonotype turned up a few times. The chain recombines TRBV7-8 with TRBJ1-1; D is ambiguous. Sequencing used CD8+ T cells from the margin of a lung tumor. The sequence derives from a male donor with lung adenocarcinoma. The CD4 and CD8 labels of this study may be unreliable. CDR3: CASSLALTTLTEAFF. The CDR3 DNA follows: TGTGCCAGCAGCTTAGCGCTAACAACCCTCACTGAAGCTTTCTTT.